This T cell receptor (beta chain) was observed in a study of CD8 T cells in ankylosing spondylitis. This CDR3 spans 15 amino acids. CDR1 and CDR2 from the germline V gene are LGHDT and YNNKEL (reference sequence). With respect to this clonotype: Its specificity is unknown. At one of its ends the junction is not consistent with the germline gene, which may arise from a read error.

Study observations and caveats: Disease-associated clones were reportedly significantly overrepresented in matched ankylosing spondylitis synovial fluid.

TCRdb reprocessed the 5' RACE reads via MiXCR and lists one record per CDR3 protein. The sample carries 150,000 to 200,000 distinct CDR3 sequences, 10% to 15% recorded once. This chain links TRBV3-1 with TRBJ2-5, with D perhaps matching TRBD1 (5 bases). The material sequenced was blood, either unsorted or a sorted T cell fraction (not recorded which). The source is a female donor with ankylosing spondylitis or in good health (not recorded which). CDR3 sequence reads: CAGSQLSTVGETQYF. CDR3 coding DNA: TGTGCCGGCAGCCAGCTCTCGACAGTCGGGGAGACCCAGTACTTC.